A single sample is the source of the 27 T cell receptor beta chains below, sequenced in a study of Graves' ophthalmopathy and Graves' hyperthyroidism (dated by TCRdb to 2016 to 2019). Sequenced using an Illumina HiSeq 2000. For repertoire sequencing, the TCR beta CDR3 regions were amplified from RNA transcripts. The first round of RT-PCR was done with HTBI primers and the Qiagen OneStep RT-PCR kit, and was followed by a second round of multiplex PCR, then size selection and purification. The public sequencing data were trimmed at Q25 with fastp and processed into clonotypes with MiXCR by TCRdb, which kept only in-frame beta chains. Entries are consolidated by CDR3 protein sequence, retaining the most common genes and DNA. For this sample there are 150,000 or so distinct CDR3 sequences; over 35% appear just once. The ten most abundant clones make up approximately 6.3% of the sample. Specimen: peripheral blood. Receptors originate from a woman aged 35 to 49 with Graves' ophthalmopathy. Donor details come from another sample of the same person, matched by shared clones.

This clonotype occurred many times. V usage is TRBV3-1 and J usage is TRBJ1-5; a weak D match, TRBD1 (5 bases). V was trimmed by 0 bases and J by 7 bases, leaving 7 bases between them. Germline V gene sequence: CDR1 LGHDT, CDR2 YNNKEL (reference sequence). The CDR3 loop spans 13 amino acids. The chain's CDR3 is CASSQDRAQPQHF. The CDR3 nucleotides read TGTGCCAGCAGCCAAGACAGGGCCCAGCCCCAGCATTTT. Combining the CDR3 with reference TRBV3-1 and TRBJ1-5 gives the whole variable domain DTAVSQTPKYLVTQMGNDKSIKCEQNLGHDTMYWYKQDSKKFLKIMFSYNNKELIINETVPNRFSPKSPDKAHLNLHINSLELGDSAVYFCASSQDRAQPQHFGDGTRLSIL.

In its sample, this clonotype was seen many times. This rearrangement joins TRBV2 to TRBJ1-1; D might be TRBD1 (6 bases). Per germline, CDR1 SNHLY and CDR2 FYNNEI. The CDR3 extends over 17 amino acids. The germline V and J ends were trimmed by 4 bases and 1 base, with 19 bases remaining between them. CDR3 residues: CASSGPSWDTANTEAFF. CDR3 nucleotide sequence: TGTGCCAGCAGTGGCCCCTCCTGGGACACAGCGAACACTGAAGCTTTCTTT.

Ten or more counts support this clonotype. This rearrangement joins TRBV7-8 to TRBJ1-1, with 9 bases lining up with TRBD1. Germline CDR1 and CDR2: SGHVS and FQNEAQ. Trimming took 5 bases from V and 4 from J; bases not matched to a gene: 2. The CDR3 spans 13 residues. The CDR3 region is CASSGQGITEAFF. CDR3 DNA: TGTGCCAGCAGCGGACAGGGGATCACTGAAGCTTTCTTT.

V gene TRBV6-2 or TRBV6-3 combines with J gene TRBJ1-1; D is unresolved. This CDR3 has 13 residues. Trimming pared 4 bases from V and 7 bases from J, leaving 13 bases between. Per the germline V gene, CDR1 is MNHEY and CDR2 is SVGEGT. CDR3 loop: CASSSWRADEAFF. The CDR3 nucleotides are TGTGCCAGCAGTTCGTGGAGGGCAGATGAAGCTTTCTTT.

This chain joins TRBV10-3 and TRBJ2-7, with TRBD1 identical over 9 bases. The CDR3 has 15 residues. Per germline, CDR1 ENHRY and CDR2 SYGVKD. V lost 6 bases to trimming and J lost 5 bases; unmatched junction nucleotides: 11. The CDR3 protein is CAISERTGVGDEQYF. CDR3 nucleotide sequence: TGTGCCATCAGCGAGAGGACAGGGGTGGGGGACGAGCAGTACTTC.

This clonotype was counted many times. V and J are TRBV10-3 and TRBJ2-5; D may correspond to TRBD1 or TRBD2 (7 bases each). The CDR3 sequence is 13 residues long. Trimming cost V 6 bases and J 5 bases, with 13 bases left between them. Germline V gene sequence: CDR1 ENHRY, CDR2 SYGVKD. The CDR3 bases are TGTGCCATCAGAGCAGGGGGAGGGGAGACCCAGTACTTC. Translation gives CAIRAGGGETQYF.

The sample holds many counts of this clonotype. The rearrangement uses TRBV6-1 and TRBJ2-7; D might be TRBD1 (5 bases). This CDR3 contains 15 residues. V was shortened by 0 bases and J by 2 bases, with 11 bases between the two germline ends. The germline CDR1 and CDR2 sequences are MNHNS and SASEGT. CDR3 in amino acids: CASSEASRATYEQYF. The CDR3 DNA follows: TGTGCCAGCAGTGAAGCTTCCAGGGCTACCTACGAGCAGTACTTC.

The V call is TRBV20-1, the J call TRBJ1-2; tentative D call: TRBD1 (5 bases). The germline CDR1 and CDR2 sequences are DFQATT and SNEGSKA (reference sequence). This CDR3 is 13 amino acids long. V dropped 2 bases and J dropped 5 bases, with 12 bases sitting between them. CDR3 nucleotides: TGCAGTGCTAGAACAAACGGGACTTATGGCTACACCTTC. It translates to CSARTNGTYGYTF.

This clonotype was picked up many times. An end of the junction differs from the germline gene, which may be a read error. The CDR3 DNA sequence: TGTGCCTGTAGTTTCCAGGGACAAGAGACCCAGTACTTC. Amino acids: CACSFQGQETQYF. J is TRBJ2-5 and V is TRBV19, with a possible D match to TRBD1 (5 bases). The germline V gene has CDR1 LNHDA and CDR2 SQIVND (reference sequence). The CDR3 runs 13 residues.

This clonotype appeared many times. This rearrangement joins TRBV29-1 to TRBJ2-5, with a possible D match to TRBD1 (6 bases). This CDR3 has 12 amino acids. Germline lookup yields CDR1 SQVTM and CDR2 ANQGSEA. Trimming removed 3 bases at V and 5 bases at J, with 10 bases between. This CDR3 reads CSVDRGGETQYF. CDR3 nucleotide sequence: TGCAGCGTTGACAGGGGTGGCGAGACCCAGTACTTC.

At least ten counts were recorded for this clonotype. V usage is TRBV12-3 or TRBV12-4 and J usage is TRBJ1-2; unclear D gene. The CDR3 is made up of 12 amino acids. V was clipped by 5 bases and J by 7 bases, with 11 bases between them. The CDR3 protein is CASSTPPRGYTF. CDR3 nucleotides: TGTGCCAGCAGTACCCCTCCGCGTGGCTACACCTTC.

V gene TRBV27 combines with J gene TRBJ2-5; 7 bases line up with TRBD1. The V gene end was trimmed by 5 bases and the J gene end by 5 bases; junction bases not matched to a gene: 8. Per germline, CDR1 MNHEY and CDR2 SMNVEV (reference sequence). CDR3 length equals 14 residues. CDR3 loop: CASSVTGAQETQYF. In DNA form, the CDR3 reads TGTGCCAGCAGTGTTACAGGGGCCCAGGAGACCCAGTACTTC.

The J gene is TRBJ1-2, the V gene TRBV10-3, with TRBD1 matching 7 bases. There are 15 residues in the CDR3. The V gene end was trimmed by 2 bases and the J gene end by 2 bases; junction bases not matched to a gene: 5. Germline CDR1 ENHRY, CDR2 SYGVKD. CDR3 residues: CAISEGNRGNYGYTF. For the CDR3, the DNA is TGTGCCATCAGTGAGGGTAACAGGGGCAACTATGGCTACACCTTC.

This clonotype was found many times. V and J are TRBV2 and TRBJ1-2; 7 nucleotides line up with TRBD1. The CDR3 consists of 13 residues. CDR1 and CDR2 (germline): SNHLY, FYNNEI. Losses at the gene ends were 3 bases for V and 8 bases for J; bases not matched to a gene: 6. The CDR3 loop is CASSEEGARGYTF. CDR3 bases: TGTGCCAGCAGTGAGGAGGGGGCGCGGGGCTACACCTTC.

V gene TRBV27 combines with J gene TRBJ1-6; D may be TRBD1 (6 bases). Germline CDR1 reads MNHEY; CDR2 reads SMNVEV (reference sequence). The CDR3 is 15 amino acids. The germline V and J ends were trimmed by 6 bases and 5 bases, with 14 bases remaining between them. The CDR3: CASRSWGQNNSPLHF. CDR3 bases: TGTGCCAGCAGGAGCTGGGGGCAGAATAATTCACCCCTCCACTTT.

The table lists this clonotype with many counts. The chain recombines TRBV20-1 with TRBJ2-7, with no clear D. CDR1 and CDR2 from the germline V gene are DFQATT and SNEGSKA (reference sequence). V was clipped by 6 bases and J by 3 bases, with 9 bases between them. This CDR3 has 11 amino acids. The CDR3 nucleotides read TGCAGTGCCAACGAAATCTACGAGCAGTACTTC. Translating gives CSANEIYEQYF.

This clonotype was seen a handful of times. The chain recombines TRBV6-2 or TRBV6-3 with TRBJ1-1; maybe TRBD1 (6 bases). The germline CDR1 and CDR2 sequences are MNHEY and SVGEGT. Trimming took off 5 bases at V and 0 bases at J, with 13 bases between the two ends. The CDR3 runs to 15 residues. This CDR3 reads CASSRIQGLNTEAFF. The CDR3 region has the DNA TGTGCCAGCAGTCGAATACAGGGTTTGAACACTGAAGCTTTCTTT.

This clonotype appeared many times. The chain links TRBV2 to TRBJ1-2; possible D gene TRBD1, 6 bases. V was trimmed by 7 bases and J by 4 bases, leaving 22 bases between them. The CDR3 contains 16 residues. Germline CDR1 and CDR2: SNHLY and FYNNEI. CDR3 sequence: CASNPLDGGLTYGYTF. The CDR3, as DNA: TGTGCCAGCAATCCCCTAGATGGGGGGCTTACCTATGGCTACACCTTC.

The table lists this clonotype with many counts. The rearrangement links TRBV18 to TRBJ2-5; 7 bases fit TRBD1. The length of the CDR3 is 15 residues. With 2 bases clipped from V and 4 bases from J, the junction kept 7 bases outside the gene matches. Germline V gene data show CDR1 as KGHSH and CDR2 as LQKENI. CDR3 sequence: CASSPNKGAGETQYF. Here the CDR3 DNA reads TGTGCCAGCTCACCAAACAAGGGGGCGGGAGAGACCCAGTACTTC. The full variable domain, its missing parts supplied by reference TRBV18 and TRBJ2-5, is NAGVMQNPRHLVRRRGQEARLRCSPMKGHSHVYWYRQLPEEGLKFMVYLQKENIIDESGMPKERFSAEFPKEGPSILRIQQVVRGDSAAYFCASSPNKGAGETQYFGPGTRLLVL.

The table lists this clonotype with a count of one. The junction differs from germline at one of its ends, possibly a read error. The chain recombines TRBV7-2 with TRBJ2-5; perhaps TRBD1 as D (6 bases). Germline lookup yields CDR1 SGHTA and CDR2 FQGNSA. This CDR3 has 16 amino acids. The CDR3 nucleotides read TGTGGCAGCAGCTTAGTAATTGGCGGTAGGGGGGAGACCCAGTACTTC. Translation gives CGSSLVIGGRGETQYF.

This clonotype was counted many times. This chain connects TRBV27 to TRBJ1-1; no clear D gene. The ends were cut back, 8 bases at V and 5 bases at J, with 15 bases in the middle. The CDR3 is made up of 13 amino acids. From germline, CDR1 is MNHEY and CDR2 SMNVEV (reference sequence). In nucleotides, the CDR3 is TGTGCCAGCGGCCCGCGCAGGCTTACTGAAGCTTTCTTT. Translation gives CASGPRRLTEAFF.

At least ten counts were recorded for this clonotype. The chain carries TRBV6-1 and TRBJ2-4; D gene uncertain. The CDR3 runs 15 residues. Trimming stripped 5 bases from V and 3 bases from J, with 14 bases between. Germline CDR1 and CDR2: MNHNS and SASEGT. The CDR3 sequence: CASSTLGYGKNIQYF. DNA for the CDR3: TGTGCCAGCAGTACCCTGGGGTACGGCAAAAACATTCAGTACTTC.

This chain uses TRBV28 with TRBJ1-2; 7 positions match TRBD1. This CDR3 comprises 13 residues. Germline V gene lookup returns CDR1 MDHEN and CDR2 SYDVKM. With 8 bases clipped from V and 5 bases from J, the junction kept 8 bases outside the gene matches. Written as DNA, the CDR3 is TGTGCCAGCGAATCGGGACAGCCTTATGGCTACACCTTC. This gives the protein CASESGQPYGYTF.

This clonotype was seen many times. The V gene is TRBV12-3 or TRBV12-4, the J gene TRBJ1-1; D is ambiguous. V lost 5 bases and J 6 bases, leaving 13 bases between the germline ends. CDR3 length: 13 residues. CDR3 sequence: CASSMGIGAEAFF. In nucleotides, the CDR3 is TGTGCCAGCAGTATGGGAATTGGAGCTGAAGCTTTCTTT.

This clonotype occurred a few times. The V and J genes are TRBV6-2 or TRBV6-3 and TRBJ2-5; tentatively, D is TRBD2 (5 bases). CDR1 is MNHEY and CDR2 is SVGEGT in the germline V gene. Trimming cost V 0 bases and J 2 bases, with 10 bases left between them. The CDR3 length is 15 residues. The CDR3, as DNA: TGTGCCAGCAGTTACTCGCTTAGCGTGCAAGAGACCCAGTACTTC. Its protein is CASSYSLSVQETQYF.

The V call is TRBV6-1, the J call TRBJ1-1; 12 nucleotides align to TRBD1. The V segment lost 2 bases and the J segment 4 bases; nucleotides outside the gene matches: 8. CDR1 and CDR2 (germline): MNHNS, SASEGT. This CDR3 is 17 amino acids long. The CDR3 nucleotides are TGTGCCAGCAGTGAAAGGGACAGGGGGCAAGAGGGCACTGAAGCTTTCTTT. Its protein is CASSERDRGQEGTEAFF.

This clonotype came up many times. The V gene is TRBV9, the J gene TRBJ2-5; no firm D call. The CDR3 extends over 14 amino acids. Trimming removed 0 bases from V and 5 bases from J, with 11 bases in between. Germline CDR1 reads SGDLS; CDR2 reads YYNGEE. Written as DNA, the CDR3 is TGTGCCAGCAGCGTAGCTCCTAGTTGGGAGACCCAGTACTTC. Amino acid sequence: CASSVAPSWETQYF. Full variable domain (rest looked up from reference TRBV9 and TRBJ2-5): DSGVTQTPKHLITATGQRVTLRCSPRSGDLSVYWYQQSLDQGLQFLIQYYNGEERAKGNILERFSAQQFPDLHSELNLSSLELGDSALYFCASSVAPSWETQYFGPGTRLLVL.